This T cell receptor (beta chain) was captured in a study of blood T cells in healthy people across ages. Using a J-beta primer mix together with a sample-barcoded 5' primer, a second PCR was run for roughly 7 to 12 cycles. TCRdb processed the 5' RACE reads anew with MiXCR; each CDR3 protein has one entry. The sample carries 1.5 million to 2 million distinct CDR3 sequences, approximately 30% recorded once. Regarding this clonotype: Its antigen remains unidentified.

Each donor was a healthy Caucasian individual from Russia, aged about 6 to 100. Regarding the study as a whole: Researchers said unsorted PBMCs prevented a conclusive naive versus antigen-experienced comparison. A roughly linear fall in TCR beta diversity per million T cells was seen with increasing age.

The sample was blood. The sequence was obtained from a woman aged 25 to 39 in good health.

DNA for the CDR3: TGTGCCAGCAGTTACCCGGGGACCCCCGGGAATGAGCAGTTCTTC. Translating gives CASSYPGTPGNEQFF. V is TRBV6-2 or TRBV6-3 and J is TRBJ2-1; tentatively, D is TRBD1 or TRBD2 (5 bases each). The germline V gene has CDR1 MNHEY and CDR2 SVGEGT. The CDR3 spans 15 residues. V was cut by 2 bases and J by 7 bases, with 15 bases left in between.